The 3 T cell receptor beta chains below were found in one sample sequenced in a study of Graves' ophthalmopathy and Graves' hyperthyroidism. TCR beta CDR3 regions were amplified from RNA transcripts. Scientists carried out first-round RT-PCR using HTBI primers and then a second-round multiplex PCR. TCRdb analysed the multiplex PCR reads with MiXCR anew, one entry per CDR3 protein. The sample has about 620,000 distinct CDR3 sequences, 22% seen once. The specimen was peripheral blood. Source of these receptors: a woman aged 18-30 years with stable Graves' hyperthyroidism. Some clones in this sample may be carry-over from other donors' samples.

This clonotype has at least ten counts. V is TRBV2 and J is TRBJ1-2; TRBD1 might be the D (5 bases). CDR3 length equals 13 residues. Germline V gene lookup returns CDR1 SNHLY and CDR2 FYNNEI. V lost 0 bases, J lost 8 bases, and 10 bases lay in between. The CDR3 protein is CASSEALGGGYTF. The CDR3 nucleotides read TGTGCCAGCAGTGAAGCGTTGGGGGGAGGCTACACCTTC. The whole variable domain, remainder taken from reference TRBV2 and TRBJ1-2, is EPEVTQTPSHQVTQMGQEVILRCVPISNHLYFYWYRQILGQKVEFLVSFYNNEISEKSEIFDDQFSVERPDGSNFTLKIRSTKLEDSAMYFCASSEALGGGYTFGSGTRLTVV.

The rearrangement links TRBV27 to TRBJ2-7; TRBD1 aligns across 10 bases. Germline CDR1 reads MNHEY; CDR2 reads SMNVEV (reference sequence). The CDR3 is made up of 12 amino acids. V trimming: 11 bases; J trimming: 2 bases; junction bases outside the gene matches: 3. The CDR3: CAAGTGAYEQYF. The CDR3 DNA is TGTGCCGCCGGGACAGGGGCCTACGAGCAGTACTTC.

On this clonotype itself: A junction boundary mismatches the germline segment, possibly from a read error. The chain couples TRBV28 to TRBJ2-2, with a weak D call TRBD1 (5 bases). The CDR3 consists of 15 residues. The germline V gene has CDR1 MDHEN and CDR2 SYDVKM. CDR3 DNA sequence: TGTGCCACCAGTCATCTTGACAGCGTCACCGGGGAGCTGTTTTTT. Its protein product is CATSHLDSVTGELFF. The variable domain in full, with the rest retrieved from reference TRBV28 and TRBJ2-2, is DVKVTQSSRYLVKRTGEKVFLECVQDMDHENMFWYRQDPGLGLRLIYFSYDVKMKEKGDIPEGYSVSREKKERFSLILESASTNQTSMYLCATSHLDSVTGELFFGEGSRLTVL.